This TCR beta chain emerged from a study of shared clonotypes between healthy human individuals. V lost 2 bases and J lost 2; bases outside the gene matches: 17. The germline CDR1 and CDR2 sequences are MNHNS and SASEGT. This CDR3 region has 20 residues. Data came from immunoSEQ multiplex PCR; TCRdb stores just in-frame clones and leaves some out. The sample holds 2 million to 3 million clones, over 85% seen once. Specimen: naive CD4+ T cells sorted from blood. Subset: CD45RA+ positively selected. The rearrangement uses TRBV6-1 and TRBJ2-2, with 7 bases identical to TRBD2. This clonotype originated in a man aged 18-30 years in good health. CDR3 sequence reads: CASSERSAYSSGINTGELFF. The DNA for the CDR3 is TGTGCCAGCAGTGAAAGGTCAGCTTATTCTAGCGGAATAAACACCGGGGAGCTGTTTTTT.